Listed below are T cell receptor beta chains from one sample, sequenced in a study of shared clonotypes between healthy human individuals. Clones were read by immunoSEQ multiplex PCR, and TCRdb kept only the in-frame ones, dropping some. The sample holds some 1,900,000 clones, approximately 94% seen once. The sequencing sample was made of naive CD8+ T cells sorted from blood. The receptors here all came from a man between 18 and 35 years old in good health. CDR3s include the opening cysteine and the closing phenylalanine or tryptophan. Each record gives: D gene, J gene, V gene, clone size, CDR3 protein. A D gene is named only where the DNA matches it firmly. The listing skips clone size in some rows; elsewhere it reads once, few, many or a size class.

D: .; J: TRBJ1-4; V: TRBV7-9; size: .; CDR3: CASSFGQLGANEKLFF
D: TRBD2; J: TRBJ2-7; V: TRBV4-3; size: .; CDR3: CASSPGTSGYEQYF
D: TRBD2; J: TRBJ2-3; V: TRBV5-1; size: .; CDR3: CASSSGTTSTDTQYF
D: TRBD1; J: TRBJ2-2; V: TRBV9; size: once; CDR3: CASSTQPGQGYTGELFF
D: TRBD1; J: TRBJ1-4; V: TRBV6-1; size: .; CDR3: CASRGQGATNEKLFF
D: .; J: TRBJ2-7; V: TRBV10-2; size: .; CDR3: CASSEGAHEQYF
D: .; J: TRBJ2-7; V: TRBV6-5; size: .; CDR3: CASSYNIGRGEYEQYF
D: .; J: TRBJ2-7; V: TRBV7-9; size: .; CDR3: CASSSGGQGIHEQYF
D: .; J: TRBJ2-6; V: TRBV10-1; size: once; CDR3: CASSVPLSGANVLTF
D: TRBD1; J: TRBJ1-3; V: TRBV4-1; size: .; CDR3: CASSHTGGSGNTIYF
D: TRBD1; J: TRBJ1-2; V: TRBV13; size: .; CDR3: CASSLNRGRVDGYTF
D: .; J: TRBJ2-7; V: TRBV7-2; size: .; CDR3: CASSYPTGLVSYEQYF
D: .; J: TRBJ2-5; V: TRBV27; size: .; CDR3: CASSPRDGILTQYF
D: TRBD2; J: TRBJ2-2; V: TRBV7-7; size: .; CDR3: CASSLALAGVGGTGELFF
D: .; J: TRBJ2-7; V: TRBV7-9; size: .; CDR3: CASSPAATKEVYEQYF
D: .; J: TRBJ2-3; V: TRBV4-2; size: .; CDR3: CASSQGGWGAEDTQYF
D: .; J: TRBJ2-1; V: TRBV11-2; size: .; CDR3: CASSPPANEQFF
D: .; J: TRBJ2-5; V: TRBV4-1; size: .; CDR3: CASSHPVAAQETQYF
D: TRBD2; J: TRBJ2-1; V: TRBV4-3; size: .; CDR3: CASSQGLGLALNEQFF
D: TRBD2; J: TRBJ2-7; V: TRBV6-1; size: .; CDR3: CASSETRGGPYEQYF
D: .; J: TRBJ2-7; V: TRBV7-8; size: .; CDR3: CASSHGANYEQYF